This TCR beta chain came from a study of T cells in Graves' hyperthyroidism and ophthalmopathy. Study-level findings and limits: Ophthalmopathy was predicted by the model a median of approximately 6 months ahead of onset.

Absence of ophthalmopathy progression within 18 months defined stable Graves' hyperthyroidism. Exclusion of a patient resulted from uncontrolled infection, other autoimmune disease, pregnancy or lactation. Points on this clonotype: The antigen is undetermined.

The CDR3 covers 16 residues. The V gene lost 1 base and the J gene lost 2 bases, with 17 bases spanning the gap. Germline V gives CDR1 DFQATT, CDR2 SNEGSKA (reference sequence). Researchers amplified the TCR beta CDR3 regions from RNA transcripts. Using the HTBI primer set, a first-round RT-PCR was run on the TCR CDR3. TCRdb reprocessed the multiplex PCR reads via MiXCR and lists one record per CDR3 protein. The table shows 400,000 to 550,000 distinct CDR3 sequences, with roughly an eighth occurring only once. The receptor comes from a woman under 30 with Graves' hyperthyroidism. Material: blood. The chain employs TRBV20-1 and TRBJ1-2, with D possibly matching TRBD1 (5 bases). CDR3 amino acids: CSARGSGPTTNYGYTF. The CDR3 DNA reads TGCAGTGCTAGAGGGTCAGGGCCTACAACCAACTATGGCTACACCTTC.